This T cell receptor beta chain came from a study of graft-versus-host responses after intestinal transplantation. This CDR3 has 15 amino acids. V was pared by 6 bases and J by 4 bases, with 6 bases of the junction left unmatched. Germline CDR1 is SNHLY and CDR2 is FYNNEI. With regard to this clone: Its cognate antigen is unknown.

The protocol was immunoSEQ multiplex PCR, while the TCRdb copy is restricted to in-frame clones and leaves out a portion. Here the sample spans roughly 99,000 clones, roughly 86% being singletons. This receptor was obtained from a human donor who was the organ donor for an intestinal transplant. The chain recombines TRBV2 with TRBJ2-3, with 11 positions matching TRBD2. The specimen comprised unstimulated CD4+ T cells sorted from spleen or lymph node cells, sampled before transplant. The CDR3 nucleotides read TGTGCCAGCAGGAGTAGCGGGAGGGGATCAGATACGCAGTATTTT. It is translated as CASRSSGRGSDTQYF.